Presented here are 27 T cell receptor beta chains from one specimen sequenced in a study of blood T cell repertoires in COVID-19. Data came from immunoSEQ multiplex PCR; TCRdb stores just in-frame clones and leaves some out. Among around 250,000 clones listed, approximately 90% were seen once. The sequenced material came from PBMCs or T cells enriched from blood (not recorded which). The receptor source for this set is a man between 45 and 60 years old who had been exposed to COVID-19.

This sequence joins TRBV5-1 and TRBJ2-7, with 8 bases aligning to TRBD1. Germline-derived CDR1 and CDR2 are SGHRS and YFSETQ. CDR3 length: 16 amino acids. V lost 4 bases and J lost 2; bases outside the gene matches: 11. The CDR3 region has the DNA TGCGCCAGCAGCCCGAATGCCGGGACAGGAACCTACGAGCAGTACTTC. Translated, it gives CASSPNAGTGTYEQYF. Filled out from reference TRBV5-1 and TRBJ2-7, the complete variable domain reads KAGVTQTPRYLIKTRGQQVTLSCSPISGHRSVSWYQQTPGQGLQFLFEYFSETQRNKGNFPGRFSGRQFSNSRSEMNVSTLELGDSALYLCASSPNAGTGTYEQYFGPGTRLTVT.

This rearrangement joins TRBV5-1 to TRBJ1-2; TRBD1 is a possible D gene (6 bases). Germline CDR1 reads SGHRS; CDR2 reads YFSETQ. V lost 0 bases and J lost 4, with 13 bases in between. The CDR3 runs 15 residues. CDR3 loop: CASSLGDTGSYGYTF. CDR3 DNA sequence: TGCGCCAGCAGCTTGGGGGACACAGGATCCTATGGCTACACCTTC.

The V call is TRBV3-1 (or the pseudogene TRBV3-2), the J call TRBJ2-3; TRBD2 aligns across 12 bases. V shed 1 base, J shed 4 bases, and the junction held 3 bases outside the gene matches. The CDR3 runs 16 residues. CDR1 and CDR2 from the germline V gene are LGHDT and YNNKEL (reference sequence). The CDR3 region has the DNA TGTGCCAGCAGCCAAGGACTAGCGGGAGCTGCAGATACGCAGTATTTT. Translating gives CASSQGLAGAADTQYF.

V and J are TRBV28 and TRBJ2-2; 8 bases map to TRBD1. The CDR3 loop spans 16 amino acids. V shed 6 bases, J shed 3 bases, and the junction held 9 bases outside the gene matches. Germline CDR1 and CDR2: MDHEN and SYDVKM. CDR3 loop: CASRVTGAAHTGELFF. CDR3 bases: TGTGCCAGCAGGGTGACAGGGGCCGCCCACACCGGGGAGCTGTTTTTT. Full variable domain (remainder filled in from reference TRBV28 and TRBJ2-2): DVKVTQSSRYLVKRTGEKVFLECVQDMDHENMFWYRQDPGLGLRLIYFSYDVKMKEKGDIPEGYSVSREKKERFSLILESASTNQTSMYLCASRVTGAAHTGELFFGEGSRLTVL.

V and J are TRBV9 and TRBJ2-7; perhaps TRBD2 as D (6 bases). CDR3 length: 14 amino acids. Germline CDR1 reads SGDLS; CDR2 reads YYNGEE. Between the trimmed V and J ends, which lost 4 bases and 3 bases, there was a span of 14 bases. The CDR3 here is CASSPDGSNYEQYV. In nucleotides, the CDR3 is TGTGCCAGCAGCCCGGACGGGAGCAACTACGAGCAGTACGTC.

This chain uses TRBV19 with TRBJ1-5, with D tentatively TRBD1 (5 bases). Trimming stripped 6 bases from V and 1 base from J, with 10 bases between. CDR1 is LNHDA and CDR2 is SQIVND in the germline V gene (reference sequence). This CDR3 has 14 residues. CDR3 sequence reads: CASRGDSSNQPQHF. CDR3 nucleotides: TGTGCCAGTAGAGGTGACAGCAGCAATCAGCCCCAGCATTTT.

The V call is TRBV5-1, the J call TRBJ2-2; D call uncertain. V lost 0 bases and J 5 bases, leaving 20 bases between the germline ends. The CDR3 runs 18 residues. CDR1 SGHRS and CDR2 YFSETQ come from the germline V gene. The CDR3 here is CASSLAMLSAPQTGELFF. For the CDR3, the DNA is TGCGCCAGCAGCTTGGCCATGTTGTCAGCGCCCCAGACCGGGGAGCTGTTTTTT.

The rearrangement links TRBV7-6 to TRBJ1-5; D may be TRBD1 (5 bases). The CDR3 consists of 15 residues. V lost 4 bases and J 2 bases, leaving 12 bases between the germline ends. Germline loops: CDR1 SGHVS, CDR2 FNYEAQ. CDR3 sequence: CASSSGAGGNQPQHF. The CDR3 DNA reads as TGTGCCAGCAGCTCGGGAGCGGGGGGCAATCAGCCCCAGCATTTT.

The V gene is TRBV30, the J gene TRBJ1-5; perhaps TRBD1 as D (5 bases). The CDR3 loop spans 14 amino acids. CDR1 and CDR2 from the germline V gene are GTSNPN and SVGIG (reference sequence). Trimming cost V 3 bases and J 6 bases, with 15 bases left between them. CDR3 DNA sequence: TGTGCCTGGAGCCTTGGACATTCATCTCAGCCCCAGCATTTT. It translates to CAWSLGHSSQPQHF.

V gene TRBV9 combines with J gene TRBJ2-1; no firm D call. This CDR3 is 14 amino acids long. Germline loops: CDR1 SGDLS, CDR2 YYNGEE. V was shortened by 1 base and J by 4 bases, with 9 bases between the two germline ends. The CDR3 DNA reads TGTGCCAGCAGCGTAATATCACAGTACAATGAGCAGTTCTTC. It specifies CASSVISQYNEQFF.

The chain recombines TRBV18 with TRBJ2-2; a weak D match, TRBD1 (5 bases). CDR1 and CDR2 from the germline V gene are KGHSH and LQKENI. V lost 3 bases, J lost 4 bases, and 12 bases lay in between. The CDR3 loop spans 15 amino acids. The chain's CDR3 is CASSPLSGLTGELFF. Here the CDR3 DNA reads TGTGCCAGCTCACCTTTGTCAGGGCTCACCGGGGAGCTGTTTTTT.

This sequence joins TRBV6-6 and TRBJ1-6; 8 bases map to TRBD1. This CDR3 contains 15 residues. J was trimmed by 7 bases and V by 4 bases; bases with no gene match: 6. The germline CDR1 and CDR2 sequences are MNHNY and SVGAGI (reference sequence). The CDR3 sequence is CASSSTGALNSPLHF. CDR3 DNA sequence: TGTGCCAGCAGTTCGACAGGGGCCTTAAATTCACCCCTCCACTTT.

J is TRBJ1-1 and V is TRBV5-5; D perhaps matches TRBD1 (5 bases). Germline lookup yields CDR1 SGHKS and CDR2 YYEKEE (reference sequence). This CDR3 is built from 13 residues. V lost 1 base and J lost 6, with 10 bases in between. The DNA of the CDR3 is TGTGCCAGCAGCTTGATGACACAGGCTGAAGCTTTCTTT. It yields the protein CASSLMTQAEAFF.

The rearrangement joins TRBV5-1 to TRBJ1-2; maybe TRBD1 (6 bases). This CDR3 region has 15 residues. Trimming cost V 0 bases and J 2 bases, with 11 bases left between them. Germline lookup yields CDR1 SGHRS and CDR2 YFSETQ. The CDR3 bases are TGCGCCAGCAGCTTGGACGGACAGATCAACTATGGCTACACCTTC. This encodes CASSLDGQINYGYTF.

Here the CDR3 DNA reads TGTGCCAGCATACAGGGGCCTTCTGGAAACACCATATATTTT. It codes for CASIQGPSGNTIYF. The chain employs TRBV28 and TRBJ1-3, with 7 bases identical to TRBD1. CDR1 and CDR2 from the germline V gene are MDHEN and SYDVKM. V gave up 7 bases and J gave up 1 base; unmatched junction bases: 4. The CDR3 consists of 14 residues.

This clone was detected a few times. The genes are TRBV5-1 and TRBJ2-1; 8 bases align to TRBD2. V gave up 6 bases and J gave up 0 bases; unmatched junction bases: 8. This CDR3 comprises 16 residues. Per the germline V gene, CDR1 is SGHRS and CDR2 is YFSETQ. The chain's CDR3 is CASTGGAGNSYNEQFF. CDR3 coding DNA: TGCGCCAGCACCGGGGGGGCGGGAAACTCCTACAATGAGCAGTTCTTC.

This chain joins TRBV7-2 and TRBJ1-1; D is unresolved. The CDR3 runs 15 residues. In germline, CDR1 is SGHTA, CDR2 FQGNSA. Trimming removed 2 bases from V and 1 base from J, with 11 bases in between. CDR3 nucleotide sequence: TGTGCCAGCAGCTTAAAAGGCGGTTCGAACACTGAAGCTTTCTTT. This translates into CASSLKGGSNTEAFF. The full variable domain, completed using reference TRBV7-2 and TRBJ1-1, is GAGVSQSPSNKVTEKGKDVELRCDPISGHTALYWYRQSLGQGLEFLIYFQGNSAPDKSGLPSDRFSAERTGGSVSTLTIQRTQQEDSAVYLCASSLKGGSNTEAFFGQGTRLTVV.

The chain couples TRBV5-1 to TRBJ1-3, with a weak D call TRBD1 (6 bases). The CDR3 extends over 17 amino acids. V was cut by 0 bases and J by 0 bases, with 13 bases left in between. Germline-derived CDR1 and CDR2 are SGHRS and YFSETQ. CDR3 in amino acids: CASSLGPGQSSGNTIYF. The DNA for the CDR3 is TGCGCCAGCAGCTTGGGGCCGGGACAAAGCTCTGGAAACACCATATATTTT.

The chain links TRBV6-5 to TRBJ2-2, with D possibly being TRBD1 (6 bases). The CDR3 totals 15 residues. Germline V gene lookup returns CDR1 MNHEY and CDR2 SVGAGI. Trimming left V 6 bases short and J 2 bases short, with 13 bases between. The CDR3 reads CASSPRTENTGELFF. CDR3 sequence (DNA): TGTGCCAGCAGCCCGAGGACAGAAAACACCGGGGAGCTGTTTTTT.

V is TRBV7-9 and J is TRBJ2-7; no definite D call. This CDR3 is 13 amino acids long. V lost 3 bases to trimming and J lost 5 bases, with 11 bases between them. Germline lookup yields CDR1 SEHNR and CDR2 FQNEAQ (reference sequence). Here the CDR3 DNA reads TGTGCCAGCAGCTTGACATTTCCCCACGAGCAGTACTTC. It codes for CASSLTFPHEQYF.

This clone was recorded only once. This sequence joins TRBV6-5 and TRBJ1-2, with D perhaps matching TRBD1 (6 bases). The CDR3 has 12 residues. Trimming shortened V by 11 bases and J by 4 bases, and 14 bases separated the two germline ends. The germline CDR1 and CDR2 sequences are MNHEY and SVGAGI. The chain's CDR3 is CALQGWGYGYTF. The DNA of the CDR3 is TGTGCCCTTCAGGGGTGGGGCTATGGCTACACCTTC.

The chain links TRBV7-9 to TRBJ1-4; unclear D gene. Germline CDR1 is SEHNR and CDR2 is FQNEAQ (reference sequence). The CDR3 extends over 16 amino acids. V dropped 5 bases and J dropped 8 bases, with 21 bases sitting between them. Here the CDR3 reads CASSPRDGSMREKLFF. In DNA form, the CDR3 reads TGTGCCAGCAGCCCCCGGGATGGGTCAATGCGCGAAAAACTGTTTTTT.

The chain combines TRBV27 with TRBJ1-5, with 8 bases fitting TRBD1. The CDR3 is 15 amino acids. Unmatched junction bases numbered 9, after V lost 6 bases and J lost 5 bases. The V gene's germline CDR1 is MNHEY and CDR2 SMNVEV (reference sequence). CDR3 DNA sequence: TGTGCCAGCAGCGCCGACAGGGGATTTTATCAGCCCCAGCATTTT. This translates into CASSADRGFYQPQHF.

J is TRBJ2-2 and V is TRBV3-1 (or the pseudogene TRBV3-2), with 10 bases fitting TRBD1. Looked up from germline, CDR1 is LGHDT and CDR2 is YNNKEL (reference sequence). J lost 5 bases, V lost 2 bases, and 5 bases had no gene match. The CDR3 totals 16 residues. CDR3 protein: CASSQPGTGVTGELFF. CDR3 nucleotides: TGTGCCAGCAGCCAACCCGGGACAGGGGTTACCGGGGAGCTGTTTTTT.

In this sample, this clone turned up a few times. The CDR3 protein is CASSLGTGARSPLHF. The CDR3 nucleotides are TGTGCCAGTAGTTTGGGGACAGGGGCACGGTCACCCCTCCACTTT. The rearrangement links TRBV19 to TRBJ1-6, with 10 bases that match TRBD1. CDR1 is LNHDA, CDR2 SQIVND, per germline (reference sequence). The CDR3 contains 15 residues. Trimming cost V 5 bases and J 10 bases; bases outside gene matches: 8.

CDR3 protein: CASSLPSKRKQGGEFYEQYF. Written as DNA, the CDR3 is TGCGCCAGCAGCTTGCCTTCAAAGCGGAAACAGGGGGGCGAGTTCTACGAGCAGTACTTC. The J gene is TRBJ2-7, the V gene TRBV5-1; 8 bases map to TRBD1. V was clipped by 1 base and J by 3 bases; unmatched bases: 21. This CDR3 is built from 20 residues. CDR1 and CDR2 (germline): SGHRS, YFSETQ.

This clone was counted a single time. The rearrangement joins TRBV6-5 to TRBJ1-1; D might be TRBD1 (6 bases). This CDR3 has 13 amino acids. Germline CDR1 MNHEY, CDR2 SVGAGI. V shed 8 bases and J shed 7 bases, with 17 bases lying between them. The CDR3 sequence: CASEVDRFSEAFF. The CDR3 DNA follows: TGTGCCAGCGAAGTAGACAGGTTTAGTGAAGCTTTCTTT.